This TCR beta chain comes out of a study of T cell repertoires in cytomegalovirus infection. Study outcomes and limitations: HLA-C-restricted CMV-specific TCR beta clonotypes prevailed in the ex vivo response.

In TCRdb, the reads were re-called with MiXCR into one record per CDR3 protein. The data contain approximately 250,000 distinct CDR3 sequences, approximately 10% of them seen just once; the ten biggest clones take up about 16%. Concerning this clonotype: Its target is not known.

With 3 bases removed from V and 3 bases from J, the gap between germline ends came to 5 bases. The CDR3 spans 12 residues. Looked up from germline, CDR1 is SNHLY and CDR2 is FYNNEI. This clonotype originated in a human donor in good health (CMV status not recorded). Some clones in this sample may be carry-over from other donors' samples. Sequencing used PBMCs. The chain joins TRBV2 to TRBJ1-1; D gene uncertain. CDR3 protein: CASSDWDTEAFF. CDR3 DNA: TGTGCCAGCAGTGACTGGGACACTGAAGCTTTCTTT.